Sequencing of this TCR beta chain was carried out in a study of blood T cells in healthy people across ages. V was clipped by 4 bases and J by 4 bases, with 14 bases between them. The CDR3 is 14 amino acids. Germline V gene lookup returns CDR1 SGHDT and CDR2 YYEEEE. This clonotype appeared a few times. It was with a sample-barcoded 5' primer and a J-beta primer mix that a second PCR of roughly 7 to 12 cycles was run. TCRdb reprocessed the 5' RACE reads via MiXCR and lists one record per CDR3 protein. Counted here are approximately 1.5 million distinct CDR3 sequences, roughly 32% occurring once; the ten biggest clones make up 11%. The study drew donors from healthy Caucasian individuals in Russia aged roughly 6 to 100.

The TCR was taken from a woman aged 30 to 39 in good health. The V gene is TRBV5-6, the J gene TRBJ1-2; possibly TRBD1 for D (6 bases). Sequenced: blood. CDR3 region: CASSSGQKSYGYTF. CDR3 sequence (DNA): TGTGCCAGCAGCAGCGGACAGAAATCCTATGGCTACACCTTC.